This T cell receptor (beta chain) stems from a study of blood T cell repertoires in COVID-19. Libraries were prepared by immunoSEQ multiplex PCR; TCRdb keeps only in-frame clonotypes and omits some of them. This table holds 95,000 or so clones, roughly 90% found once. The length of the CDR3 is 12 residues. Germline V lookup: CDR1 SGHDT, CDR2 YYEEEE. Comments on this clone: Sequence at one end of the junction differs from germline and may be a read error.

V and J are TRBV5-6 and TRBJ2-3, with TRBD2 identical over 8 bases. Source material: peripheral blood. This clonotype originated in a man older than 75 with active or convalescent COVID-19. The CDR3 reads CASSLDVAGPTF. CDR3 nucleotide sequence: TGTGCCAGCAGCTTGGACGTAGCGGGACCCACCTTC.